This entry describes one T cell receptor (beta chain). This clonotype was counted a few times. Its antigen target is currently unknown. No base-level quality is on record; no much larger clone is a single base apart. Donors were a few dozen systemically healthy Caucasian individuals from Russia aged 6 to 90 years. Approximately 10 milliliters of peripheral blood were collected from each donor into EDTA-treated Vacutainer tubes. Ficoll-Paque density-gradient centrifugation was used to isolate PBMCs, with at least 6.5 million per sample. Total RNA, at least 6 micrograms per sample, was extracted from PBMCs with Trizol reagent. The percentages of naive CD45RAhigh/CD27high T cells were determined by flow cytometry on a PBMC aliquot from every donor. The data were taken from a study of blood T cells in healthy people across ages (dated by TCRdb to the mid-2010s). Study-wide context: In model experiments, template switching captured roughly one uniquely barcoded TCR beta cDNA molecule for every two T cells. To avoid experimental bias, donors of different ages were distributed randomly across sequencing lanes. Using deep sequencing normalized with unique cDNA molecular identifiers, the study measured how TCR beta repertoire diversity changes with age. For two donors (one aged 18 to 30 and one aged 80 or older), the study analyzed two additional independent replicas of 1 million unique cDNA reads from the same blood draw. Donors were grouped into four age groups: young (average approximately 16 years), middle-aged (39), aged (62) and long-lived (82).

The library was prepared using 5' RACE. Sequencing instrument: Illumina HiSeq 2500. A second PCR of about 7 to 12 cycles was run with a J-beta primer mix and a sample-barcoded 5' primer. A unique molecular identifier was introduced onto each TCR beta cDNA molecule by a template-switch 5' adaptor carrying 12 random nucleotides. Each sample yielded at least 3 million CDR3-containing paired-end reads. All of the RNA was converted into first-strand cDNA using the Mint cDNA synthesis kit, with a TRBC-specific oligonucleotide serving as the primer. All cDNA was treated with uracil-DNA glycosylase and then went through a first 18-cycle PCR with the universal primers M1SS and BC2_uni_R. On the authors' methods: For normalization, 1 million high-quality reads were randomly selected from each sample, with every read carrying a distinct molecular identifier. Instead of being binned into consensus sequences, reads that shared molecular identifiers were thrown out. CDR3 identification, clonotype clustering and error correction used MiTCR with a Q25 quality threshold and the strictest error-elimination algorithm. A nonparametric unseen species model with Euler transformation was used to estimate lower-bound total TCR beta diversity. TCRdb reworked the public reads: Q25 trimming with fastp, MiXCR clone assembly, productive beta chains retained. Identical CDR3 protein sequences are pooled into one entry, listed with their most common genes and DNA. TCRdb's processing, not the study's, gives the V and J calls here. The table for this sample lists fewer than 900,000 distinct CDR3 sequences; approximately 39% of them were counted only once. The ten largest make up 20% to 25% of the sample.

Overall results and qualifications from the work: Observed TCR beta diversity correlated strongly with the percentage of naive T cells measured by flow cytometry. Donor CMV infection status was unknown, potentially confounding age-related changes in expanded clonotypes. Total diversity estimates from one million sequenced T cells were considered lower bounds and underestimates. Because profiling used bulk unsorted PBMCs, naive and antigen-experienced compartments could not be compared conclusively. Observed TCR beta diversity per million T cells fell roughly linearly with age, and a significant reduction was already apparent by age about 43. Compared with the aged group, more naive CD4+ T cells, fewer expanded clones and increased TCR diversity were shown by the long-lived group, suggesting age selection.

Measured from the cysteine to the phenylalanine, the CDR3 is 14 residues long. Left in the record is the CDR3 DNA by itself, 42 bases read in frame from the first base. A distance of 9 bases separates the germline ends of V and J, which lose 5 bases and 1 base respectively. In the germline V gene, CDR1 corresponds to MNHNS and CDR2 to SASEGT. Sequences were obtained from blood. This sequence was found in a woman in her sixties in good health. The chain employs TRBV6-1 and TRBJ1-5; 5 matching bases give a weak D call of TRBD1. The CDR3 reads as follows: CASSMTVSNQPQHF. The nucleotide sequence is given as TGTGCCAGCAGTATGACAGTAAGCAATCAGCCCCAGCATTTT.